This T cell receptor (beta chain) was retrieved from a study of identical twins (dated by TCRdb to the mid-2010s). Describing the broader study: To test whether fetal clonotypes persist, the study used deep sequencing on TCR alpha and beta repertoires from monozygotic twins, unrelated adults of various ages, and cord blood. Replicate twin experiments were performed at different times using different library preparation protocols to rule out contamination. Broad study findings and their caveats: In monozygotic twins, out-of-frame TCR alpha sharing was systematically underestimated by recombination models, although the models agreed with sharing between unrelated individuals. Compared with coincidental sharing between unrelated individuals, out-of-frame TCR alpha sequences shared between twins had an excess of sequences with low generation probability. Zero-insertion analyses could be partly confounded by invariant T cells such as MAIT and iNKT, though diverse VJ usage argued against such confounding for most clonotypes. Abundant cord blood beta clonotypes had fewer insertions, young adult naive repertoires showed a similar but weaker trend, and memory repertoires showed no such trend. The excess sharing between twins in beta out-of-frame sequences was weaker because fewer shared sequences reduced the signal-to-noise ratio. Conclusions relied on cross-sectional statistical analysis, since the same donors could not be followed over many years.

The germline V end is reduced by 2 bases and the J end by 5 bases; junction bases left unmatched: 5. From the germline V gene, CDR1 is SQVTM and CDR2 is ANQGSEA. From the cysteine through the phenylalanine, the CDR3 covers 13 amino acids. This entry keeps only the CDR3 DNA: 39 bases, framed from base 1. This clonotype was found a few times. The antigen this receptor binds is unknown. The input lacks base qualities; no much larger clone sits a single base away. Preparation of the library involved 5' RACE. For sequencing, an Illumina HiSeq 2000 was employed. Template switching introduced a universal primer binding site; the final cDNA contained a unique molecular identifier, enabling accurate counting of TCR cDNA molecules. First-strand cDNA for TCR alpha and beta chains was synthesized from specific primers in the conserved constant-segment region. To control for contamination, each cDNA library was double barcoded with a SMART-Mk sample barcode plus Illumina barcodes. TruSeq adapter sequences and Illumina sample barcodes were added in two successive PCR steps. Sequencing of the TCR alpha and beta cDNA libraries was done on the Illumina HiSeq platform using custom primers. Under the source paper's analysis protocol: MiGEC was used to process raw reads and extract unique molecular identifiers, and MiXCR was used to find CDR3 positions. Recombination models were inferred per individual with the repgenHMM and IGoR tools using an EM algorithm. The analysis of shared clonotypes was done with the tcR package in R, with sharing normalized by the product of cloneset sizes. To study raw recombination without the effects of thymic and clonal selection, out-of-frame nonproductive sequences were analyzed. The public reads were reanalyzed by TCRdb: fastp trimming at Q25, MiXCR alignment, in-frame beta chains only. When rows share a CDR3 protein, they turn into one entry using the most common DNA and genes. What appears here as the V and J calls and clone size reflects TCRdb's work, not the paper's. In this sample the table shows some 560,000 distinct CDR3 sequences, 9.6% of which occur a single time. Under 3.5% of the sample rests with the top ten.

Every donor was a healthy Caucasian. Three pairs of female monozygotic twins, all aged about 18 to 30 years, made up the twin cohort. RNA for TCR libraries was isolated from peripheral blood mononuclear cells. This same sample was also part of a study on yellow fever vaccine responses in identical twins. As the second publication notes: The T cell response to vaccination in identical twins was reported by the authors to appear partly convergent and partly personalized. Focusing on identical twins, the study followed the T cell clones that responded to the vaccine, and did so with precision.

The clonotype was recovered from a woman under 30 in good health. The rearrangement joined TRBV29-1 to TRBJ2-7; 8 of the junction bases match TRBD2. Sequencing input: PBMCs. The bases read TGCAGCGTTGAAAAGCGGGAGAACCACGAGCAGTACTTC. This encodes CSVEKRENHEQYF.